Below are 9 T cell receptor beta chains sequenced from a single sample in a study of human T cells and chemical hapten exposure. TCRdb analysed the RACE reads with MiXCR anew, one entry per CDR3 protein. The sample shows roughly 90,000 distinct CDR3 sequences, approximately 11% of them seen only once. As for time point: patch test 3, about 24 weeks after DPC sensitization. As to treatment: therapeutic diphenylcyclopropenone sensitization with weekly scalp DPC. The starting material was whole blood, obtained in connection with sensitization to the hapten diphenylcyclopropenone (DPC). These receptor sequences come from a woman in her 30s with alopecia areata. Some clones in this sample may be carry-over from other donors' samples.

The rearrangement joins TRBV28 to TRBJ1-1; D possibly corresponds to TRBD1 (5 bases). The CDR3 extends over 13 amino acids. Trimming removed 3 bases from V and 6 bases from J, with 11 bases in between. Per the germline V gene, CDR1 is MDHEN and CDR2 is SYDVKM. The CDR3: CASSLGPIAEAFF. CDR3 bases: TGTGCCAGCAGTTTGGGGCCAATAGCTGAAGCTTTCTTT.

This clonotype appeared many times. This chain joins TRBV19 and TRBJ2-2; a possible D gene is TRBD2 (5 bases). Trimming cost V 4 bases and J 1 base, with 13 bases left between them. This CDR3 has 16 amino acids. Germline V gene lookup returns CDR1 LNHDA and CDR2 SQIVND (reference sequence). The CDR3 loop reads CASSKTWTGNTGELFF. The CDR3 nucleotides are TGTGCCAGTAGTAAAACATGGACTGGGAACACCGGGGAGCTGTTTTTT.

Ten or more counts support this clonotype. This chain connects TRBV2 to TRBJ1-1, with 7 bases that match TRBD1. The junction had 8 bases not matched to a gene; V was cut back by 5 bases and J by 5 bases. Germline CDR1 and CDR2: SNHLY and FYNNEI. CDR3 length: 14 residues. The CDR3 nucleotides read TGTGCCAGCAGTTACACAGGGGTTGGGACTGAAGCTTTCTTT. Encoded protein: CASSYTGVGTEAFF.

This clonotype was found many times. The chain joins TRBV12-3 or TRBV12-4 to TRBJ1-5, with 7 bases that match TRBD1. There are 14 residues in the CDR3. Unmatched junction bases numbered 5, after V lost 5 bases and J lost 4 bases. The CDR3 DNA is TGTGCCAGCAGTCCCCGGGACAGAAATCAGCCCCAGCATTTT. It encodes CASSPRDRNQPQHF.

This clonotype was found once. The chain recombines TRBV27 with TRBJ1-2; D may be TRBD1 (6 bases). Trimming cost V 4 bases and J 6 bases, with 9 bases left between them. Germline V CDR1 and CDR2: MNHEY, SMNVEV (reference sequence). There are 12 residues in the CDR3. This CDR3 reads CASSSTGNGYTF. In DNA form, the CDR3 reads TGTGCCAGCAGTTCTACAGGGAATGGCTACACCTTC.

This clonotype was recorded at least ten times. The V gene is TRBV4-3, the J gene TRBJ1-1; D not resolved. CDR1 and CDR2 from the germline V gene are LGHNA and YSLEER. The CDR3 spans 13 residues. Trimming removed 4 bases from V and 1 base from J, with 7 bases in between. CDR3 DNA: TGCGCCAGCAGCCGAGCAGGGAACACTGAAGCTTTCTTT. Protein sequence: CASSRAGNTEAFF.

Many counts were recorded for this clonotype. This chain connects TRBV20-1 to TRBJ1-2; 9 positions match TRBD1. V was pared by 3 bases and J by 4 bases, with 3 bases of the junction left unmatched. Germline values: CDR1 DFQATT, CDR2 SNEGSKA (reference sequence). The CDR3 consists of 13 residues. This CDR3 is CSARTGGTYGYTF. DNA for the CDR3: TGCAGTGCTAGGACAGGGGGAACCTATGGCTACACCTTC.

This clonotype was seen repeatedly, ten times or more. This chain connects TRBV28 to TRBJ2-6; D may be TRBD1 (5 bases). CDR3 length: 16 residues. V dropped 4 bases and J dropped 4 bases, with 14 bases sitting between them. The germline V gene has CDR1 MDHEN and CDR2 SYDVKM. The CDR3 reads CASSSVSGYGANVLTF. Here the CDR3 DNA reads TGTGCCAGCAGTTCAGTCTCAGGGTACGGGGCCAACGTCCTGACTTTC.

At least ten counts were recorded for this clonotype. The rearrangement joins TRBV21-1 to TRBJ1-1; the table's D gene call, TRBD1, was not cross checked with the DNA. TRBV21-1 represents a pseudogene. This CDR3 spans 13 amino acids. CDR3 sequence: CASSLRDTTEAFF. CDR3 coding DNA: TGTGCCAGCAGCCTACGGGACACCACTGAAGCTTTCTTT.